This T cell receptor (beta chain) was found in a study of metastatic and nonmetastatic thyroid tumors. Background on the study: It was across blood and tumor or nodule tissue from malignant and benign thyroid patients that repertoires were compared.

Before thyroid surgery, none of the patients had received any treatment. Findings and caveats of the study: Reports indicated that malignant thyroid tumors showed significantly higher TCR beta diversity than benign nodules did, in blood and tumor.

With regard to this clone: Its antigen is currently unknown.

In the source study's methods: CDR3 was compared across clinicopathological groups, and the resulting differences were used to build a distant-metastasis classifier for papillary thyroid cancer. TCRdb re-called clones via MiXCR from the PCR reads. None of the V and J calls come from the authors' own analysis; TCRdb made them. The sample records approximately 20,000 clones, approximately 14% being singletons. V dropped 3 bases and J dropped 9; count of bases not matched to a gene: 10. Looked up from germline, CDR1 is LGHNA and CDR2 is YNFKEQ. The CDR3 has 15 residues. The rearrangement links TRBV4-2 to TRBJ2-1, with 8 bases matching TRBD1. The sequence was obtained from a female donor with papillary thyroid cancer or a benign thyroid nodule (not recorded which). Some clones in this sample may be carry-over from other donors' samples. The sample comprised blood. CDR3 in DNA: TGTGCCAGCAGCCACAATCGACAGGGGTTAGGTGAGCAGTTCTTC. Translation gives CASSHNRQGLGEQFF.